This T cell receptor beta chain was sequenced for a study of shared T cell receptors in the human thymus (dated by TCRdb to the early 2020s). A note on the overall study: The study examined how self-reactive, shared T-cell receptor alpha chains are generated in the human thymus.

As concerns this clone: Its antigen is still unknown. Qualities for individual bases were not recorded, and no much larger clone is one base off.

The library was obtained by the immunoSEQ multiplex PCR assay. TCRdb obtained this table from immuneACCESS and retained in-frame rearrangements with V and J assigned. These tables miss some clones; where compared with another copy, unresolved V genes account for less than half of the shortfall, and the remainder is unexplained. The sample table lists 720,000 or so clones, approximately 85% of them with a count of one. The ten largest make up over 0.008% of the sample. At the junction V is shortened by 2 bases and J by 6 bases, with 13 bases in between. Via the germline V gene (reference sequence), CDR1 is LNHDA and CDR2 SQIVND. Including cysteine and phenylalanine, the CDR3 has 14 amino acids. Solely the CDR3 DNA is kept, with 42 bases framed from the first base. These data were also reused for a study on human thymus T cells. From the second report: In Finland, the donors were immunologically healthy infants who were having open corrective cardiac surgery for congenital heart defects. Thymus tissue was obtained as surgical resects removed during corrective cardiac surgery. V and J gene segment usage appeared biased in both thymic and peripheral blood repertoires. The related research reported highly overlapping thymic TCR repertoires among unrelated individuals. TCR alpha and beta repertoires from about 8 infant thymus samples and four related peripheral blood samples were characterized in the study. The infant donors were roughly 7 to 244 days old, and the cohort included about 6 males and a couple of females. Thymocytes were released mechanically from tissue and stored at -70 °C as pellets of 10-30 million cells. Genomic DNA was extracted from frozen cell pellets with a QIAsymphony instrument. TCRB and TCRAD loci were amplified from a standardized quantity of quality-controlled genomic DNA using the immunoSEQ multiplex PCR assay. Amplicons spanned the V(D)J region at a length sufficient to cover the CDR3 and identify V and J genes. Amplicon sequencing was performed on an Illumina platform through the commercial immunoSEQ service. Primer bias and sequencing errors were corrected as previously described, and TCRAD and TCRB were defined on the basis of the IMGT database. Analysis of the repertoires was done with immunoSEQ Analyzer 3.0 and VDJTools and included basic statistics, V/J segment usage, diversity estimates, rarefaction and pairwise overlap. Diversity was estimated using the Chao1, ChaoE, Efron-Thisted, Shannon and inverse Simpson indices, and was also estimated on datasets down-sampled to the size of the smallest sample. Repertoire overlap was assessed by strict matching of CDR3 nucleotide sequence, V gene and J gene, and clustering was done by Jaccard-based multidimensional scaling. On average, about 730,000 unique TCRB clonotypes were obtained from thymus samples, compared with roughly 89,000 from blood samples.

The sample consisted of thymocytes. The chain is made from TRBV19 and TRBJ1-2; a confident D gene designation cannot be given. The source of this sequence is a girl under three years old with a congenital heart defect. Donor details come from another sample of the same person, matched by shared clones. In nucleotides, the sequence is TGTGCCAGTAGTATACCCCAAGAGAGCGATGGCTACACCTTC. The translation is CASSIPQESDGYTF. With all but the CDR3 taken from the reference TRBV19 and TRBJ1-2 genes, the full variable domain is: DGGITQSPKYLFRKEGQNVTLSCEQNLNHDAMYWYRQDPGQGLRLIYYSQIVNDFQKGDIAEGYSVSREKKESFPLTVTSAQKNPTAFYLCASSIPQESDGYTFGSGTRLTVV.